The 24 T cell receptor beta chains listed next were all sequenced from one sample in a study of blood T cell repertoires in COVID-19. This table comes from immunoSEQ multiplex PCR, and its TCRdb copy is limited to in-frame clones, with some not included. In the table there are more than 200,000 clones, around 82% of which are singletons. Sequencing was performed on peripheral blood. The origin of the receptors is a woman between 50 and 59 years old with acute or convalescent COVID-19.

This chain uses TRBV28 with TRBJ2-4; D is unresolved. The germline V and J ends were trimmed by 5 bases and 3 bases, with 11 bases remaining between them. CDR1 and CDR2 (germline): MDHEN, SYDVKM. The CDR3 is 14 residues long. The CDR3 is CASSPHQLKNIQYF. CDR3 nucleotide sequence: TGTGCCAGCAGTCCCCATCAACTCAAAAACATTCAGTACTTC.

The CDR3 sequence is CASSKDRDYIQYF. The CDR3 nucleotides are TGTGCCAGCAGCAAGGACAGGGATTATATTCAGTACTTC. V is TRBV3-1 (or the pseudogene TRBV3-2) and J is TRBJ2-4; 8 nucleotides match TRBD1. The V segment lost 5 bases and the J segment 10 bases; nucleotides outside the gene matches: 7. Germline V lookup: CDR1 LGHDT, CDR2 YNNKEL (reference sequence). The CDR3 is made up of 13 amino acids.

The chain couples TRBV9 to TRBJ1-2; unclear D gene. The CDR3 extends over 14 amino acids. Per germline, CDR1 SGDLS and CDR2 YYNGEE. The V end lost 0 bases, the J end lost 5 bases, and 11 bases lay between the germline ends. CDR3 in amino acids: CASSVGHDQYGYTF. The CDR3 bases are TGTGCCAGCAGCGTAGGACACGATCAATATGGCTACACCTTC.

This rearrangement joins TRBV24-1 to TRBJ2-7; 8 bases match TRBD1. The junction had 18 bases not matched to a gene; V was cut back by 5 bases and J by 1 base. There are 19 residues in the CDR3. Germline V gene data show CDR1 as KGHDR and CDR2 as SFDVKD. The chain's CDR3 is CATSVPARGPRPNSYEQYF. DNA of the CDR3: TGTGCCACCAGTGTCCCGGCCAGGGGGCCTCGACCAAATTCCTACGAGCAGTACTTC.

The gene calls are TRBV4-1 and TRBJ2-7; a possible D gene is TRBD1 (6 bases). The ends were cut back, 0 bases at V and 3 bases at J, with 12 bases in the middle. The length of the CDR3 is 15 residues. Germline V CDR1 and CDR2: MGHRA, YSYEKL. In DNA form, the CDR3 reads TGCGCCAGCAGCCAAGATCGGACAGAGAACTACGAGCAGTACTTC. Translating it yields CASSQDRTENYEQYF.

The rearrangement uses TRBV5-8 and TRBJ1-3, with unresolved D. Per germline, CDR1 SGHTS and CDR2 YDEGEE. With 0 bases removed from V and 4 bases from J, the gap between germline ends came to 11 bases. The CDR3 length is 15 residues. DNA of the CDR3: TGTGCCAGCAGCTTGGCTCGGGTGTCAGGAAACACCATATATTTT. Encoded protein: CASSLARVSGNTIYF.

This clone was seen a few times. The genes are TRBV3-1 (or the pseudogene TRBV3-2) and TRBJ1-6; perhaps TRBD1 as D (6 bases). V was clipped by 4 bases and J by 7 bases, with 14 bases between them. The germline V gene encodes CDR1 LGHDT and CDR2 YNNKEL (reference sequence). This CDR3 has 15 residues. The CDR3 spells CASSPPTGWNSPLHF. For the CDR3, the DNA is TGTGCCAGCAGCCCCCCCACAGGGTGGAATTCACCCCTCCACTTT.

The CDR3 sequence is CANQLAGSTDTQYF. The CDR3 nucleotides read TGTGCCAACCAATTAGCGGGAAGCACAGATACGCAGTATTTT. The chain employs TRBV2 and TRBJ2-3; 8 positions agree with TRBD2. This CDR3 spans 14 amino acids. V gave up 10 bases and J gave up 0 bases; unmatched junction bases: 6. Germline V gives CDR1 SNHLY, CDR2 FYNNEI.

The chain carries TRBV7-2 and TRBJ2-3, with 9 bases fitting TRBD2. The ends lost 0 bases at V and 5 bases at J; junction bases unmatched: 6. From germline, CDR1 is SGHTA and CDR2 FQGNSA. This CDR3 contains 16 residues. The CDR3 sequence is CASSLASLAGQDTQYF. CDR3 nucleotide sequence: TGTGCCAGCAGCTTAGCGTCGCTAGCGGGACAAGATACGCAGTATTTT.

The V and J genes are TRBV27 and TRBJ1-6; 10 nucleotides line up with TRBD1. Trimming took 5 bases from V and 7 from J; bases not matched to a gene: 8. CDR3 length: 16 residues. The V gene's germline CDR1 is MNHEY and CDR2 SMNVEV (reference sequence). The CDR3 nucleotides are TGTGCCAGCAGTCCGGACAGGGGGTCGGGGAATTCACCCCTCCACTTT. Amino acids: CASSPDRGSGNSPLHF.

CDR3 in DNA: TGTGCCAGCAGCCCTTTGGGGGGGGGCAGGACCTATGGCTACACCTTC. Translating it yields CASSPLGGGRTYGYTF. J is TRBJ1-2 and V is TRBV5-6; possibly TRBD1 for D (6 bases). The CDR3 loop spans 16 amino acids. The germline CDR1 and CDR2 sequences are SGHDT and YYEEEE. The V end was cut by 4 bases, the J end by 4 bases, with 20 bases between.

A remark on this clone: Distinct nucleotide sequences in the sample also encode this CDR3. The chain carries TRBV3-1 (or the pseudogene TRBV3-2) and TRBJ2-5, with D possibly TRBD1 on 6 matching bases. Trimming cost V 0 bases and J 1 base, with 15 bases left between them. The CDR3 covers 17 residues. The V gene's germline CDR1 is LGHDT and CDR2 YNNKEL (reference sequence). CDR3 sequence reads: CASSQDRQGPLQETQYF. The CDR3 coding sequence is TGTGCCAGCAGCCAAGATCGGCAGGGGCCGCTCCAAGAGACCCAGTACTTC.

The rearrangement links TRBV27 to TRBJ2-1, with a possible D match to TRBD1 (5 bases). This CDR3 region has 13 residues. Looked up from germline, CDR1 is MNHEY and CDR2 is SMNVEV (reference sequence). The germline V and J ends were trimmed by 8 bases and 5 bases, with 13 bases remaining between them. The CDR3 DNA is TGTGCCAGCCTAGGGCAGGGCGACAATGAGCAGTTCTTC. It translates to CASLGQGDNEQFF.

The CDR3 coding sequence is TGTGCCAGCAGTACGACAGGGGGCGATACCGGGGAGCTGTTTTTT. It codes for CASSTTGGDTGELFF. The J gene is TRBJ2-2, the V gene TRBV27; 10 positions match TRBD1. CDR1 and CDR2 (germline): MNHEY, SMNVEV (reference sequence). The V segment lost 5 bases and the J segment 5 bases; nucleotides outside the gene matches: 5. The CDR3 runs to 15 residues.

V usage is TRBV5-1 and J usage is TRBJ1-2, with D possibly being TRBD1 (5 bases). This CDR3 comprises 13 residues. CDR1 and CDR2 from the germline V gene are SGHRS and YFSETQ. V gave up 3 bases and J gave up 7 bases, with 13 bases separating them. The CDR3 DNA sequence: TGCGCCAGCAGCTCTAAAGGGGAGGCTGGCTACACCTTC. It translates to CASSSKGEAGYTF.

The chain links TRBV6-1 to TRBJ1-3; TRBD1 might be the D (6 bases). V lost 2 bases to trimming and J lost 4 bases, with 12 bases between them. The CDR3 has 15 residues. Germline assignment: CDR1 MNHNS and CDR2 SASEGT. The DNA for the CDR3 is TGTGCCAGCAGTGAAACCGGGGGGGCAGGAAACACCATATATTTT. Translation gives CASSETGGAGNTIYF.

This sequence joins TRBV7-9 and TRBJ2-1, with TRBD2 matching over 7 bases. After removal of 2 bases from V and 0 bases from J, the junction contained 10 bases not matched to a gene. The CDR3 sequence is 18 residues long. CDR1 is SEHNR and CDR2 is FQNEAQ in the germline V gene (reference sequence). The CDR3 is CASSLPAGGSPSYNEQFF. CDR3 bases: TGTGCCAGCAGCTTACCTGCGGGCGGGAGCCCCTCCTACAATGAGCAGTTCTTC. The entire variable domain, with the rest obtained from reference TRBV7-9 and TRBJ2-1, is as follows: DTGVSQNPRHKITKRGQNVTFRCDPISEHNRLYWYRQTLGQGPEFLTYFQNEAQLEKSRLLSDRFSAERPKGSFSTLEIQRTEQGDSAMYLCASSLPAGGSPSYNEQFFGPGTRLTVL.

The chain recombines TRBV5-5 with TRBJ1-2; 7 nucleotides agree with TRBD1. From germline, CDR1 is SGHKS and CDR2 YYEKEE (reference sequence). The length of the CDR3 is 14 residues. With V trimmed by 0 bases and J by 6 bases, 5 bases remained unmatched. This CDR3 reads CASSLVSRGDGYTF. Written as DNA, the CDR3 is TGTGCCAGCAGCTTGGTATCCAGGGGGGATGGCTACACCTTC. The full variable domain, its missing parts supplied by reference TRBV5-5 and TRBJ1-2, is DAGVTQSPTHLIKTRGQQVTLRCSPISGHKSVSWYQQVLGQGPQFIFQYYEKEERGRGNFPDRFSARQFPNYSSELNVNALLLGDSALYLCASSLVSRGDGYTFGSGTRLTVV.

The V call is TRBV4-1, the J call TRBJ2-1; D unresolved. Germline CDR1 and CDR2: MGHRA and YSYEKL. This CDR3 is 15 amino acids long. V shed 1 base and J shed 8 bases, with 15 bases lying between them. The CDR3 reads CASSQAGPPPDEQFF. The DNA for the CDR3 is TGCGCCAGCAGCCAAGCTGGTCCCCCCCCGGATGAGCAGTTCTTC.

The chain combines TRBV27 with TRBJ2-7, with 8 nucleotides matching TRBD2. CDR3 size: 15 residues. The germline CDR1 and CDR2 sequences are MNHEY and SMNVEV (reference sequence). J was trimmed by 2 bases and V by 3 bases; bases with no gene match: 6. The CDR3 sequence is CASSLGLVRPYEQYF. The CDR3 bases are TGTGCCAGCAGTTTGGGACTAGTTCGCCCCTACGAGCAGTACTTC.

The rearrangement joins TRBV7-2 to TRBJ1-5, with D maybe TRBD1 (6 bases). Germline CDR1 SGHTA, CDR2 FQGNSA. V dropped 3 bases and J dropped 4 bases, with 16 bases sitting between them. The CDR3 covers 16 residues. CDR3 DNA: TGTGCCAGCAGCTTGGGGGGGCCCAGGACTAATCAGCCCCAGCATTTT. It yields the protein CASSLGGPRTNQPQHF.

The table lists this clone with many counts. The V and J genes are TRBV4-2 and TRBJ1-2; 7 positions agree with TRBD1. The V segment lost 2 bases and the J segment 6 bases; nucleotides outside the gene matches: 6. The CDR3 contains 14 residues. Germline V CDR1 and CDR2: LGHNA, YNFKEQ. DNA of the CDR3: TGTGCCAGCAGCCAACACACAGGGGATGATGGCTACACCTTC. It codes for CASSQHTGDDGYTF.

This rearrangement joins TRBV19 to TRBJ2-5; tentatively, D is TRBD2 (5 bases). Per germline, CDR1 LNHDA and CDR2 SQIVND (reference sequence). The CDR3 covers 15 residues. The V end was cut by 4 bases, the J end by 1 base, with 13 bases between. The DNA for the CDR3 is TGTGCCAGTAGTAGCTCTCTCGGGATCCAAGAGACCCAGTACTTC. It yields the protein CASSSSLGIQETQYF.

The chain employs TRBV5-5 and TRBJ1-1; a weak D match, TRBD1 (6 bases). The V gene lost 8 bases and the J gene lost 8 bases, with 16 bases spanning the gap. Germline assignment: CDR1 SGHKS and CDR2 YYEKEE (reference sequence). The CDR3 consists of 12 residues. CDR3 coding DNA: TGTGCCAGTGGGACAATGAGCTTCGAAGCTTTCTTT. It yields the protein CASGTMSFEAFF.